This passage covers 17 T cell receptor beta chains from one sample sequenced in a study of cytomegalovirus exposure and HLA in healthy donors. This table comes from immunoSEQ multiplex PCR, and its TCRdb copy is limited to in-frame clones, with some not included. Counted here are about 43,000 clones, approximately 90% occurring once; the ten biggest clones make up 5.6%. Material: PBMCs. The source of these receptors is a man aged 18 to 30 in good health and CMV-seronegative.

The chain combines TRBV7-9 with TRBJ1-1, with D perhaps TRBD1 (6 bases). Per germline, CDR1 SEHNR and CDR2 FQNEAQ (reference sequence). Trimming cost V 5 bases and J 0 bases, with 13 bases left between them. This CDR3 has 15 residues. CDR3 region: CASSPPQGMNTEAFF. DNA of the CDR3: TGTGCCAGCAGCCCTCCCCAGGGGATGAACACTGAAGCTTTCTTT.

V gene TRBV25-1 combines with J gene TRBJ1-2; TRBD1 aligns across 7 bases. The CDR3 is 14 residues long. V was pared by 4 bases and J by 3 bases, with 5 bases of the junction left unmatched. CDR1 is MGHDK, CDR2 SYGVNS, per germline. In DNA form, the CDR3 reads TGTGCCAGCAGTGGCCGACAGGGACACTATGGCTACACCTTC. This codes for CASSGRQGHYGYTF.

The chain couples TRBV20-1 to TRBJ1-4; a possible D gene is TRBD1 (6 bases). V lost 3 bases, J lost 7 bases, and 6 bases lay in between. The CDR3 contains 11 residues. Germline CDR1 reads DFQATT; CDR2 reads SNEGSKA (reference sequence). CDR3 sequence reads: CSARGAEKLFF. DNA for the CDR3: TGCAGTGCTAGGGGGGCTGAAAAACTGTTTTTT.

This chain uses TRBV6-5 with TRBJ1-5; 7 bases fit TRBD1. V lost 6 bases to trimming and J lost 4 bases; unmatched junction nucleotides: 3. The CDR3 runs to 13 residues. The germline CDR1 and CDR2 sequences are MNHEY and SVGAGI. The CDR3 spells CASSGTVNQPQHF. The CDR3 DNA sequence: TGTGCCAGCAGCGGGACAGTGAATCAGCCCCAGCATTTT.

The rearrangement joins TRBV23-1 to TRBJ1-1; TRBD1 matches at 10 bases. TRBV23-1 qualifies as an ORF whose function is uncertain. The CDR3 is made up of 15 amino acids. With 4 bases clipped from V and 5 bases from J, the junction kept 7 bases outside the gene matches. CDR3 nucleotide sequence: TGCGCCAGCAGTCTGGACAGGGGGAGGAAAACTGAAGCTTTCTTT. It specifies CASSLDRGRKTEAFF.

The gene calls are TRBV9 and TRBJ2-2, with D maybe TRBD1 (6 bases). Between the trimmed V and J ends, which lost 7 bases and 6 bases, there was a span of 13 bases. The CDR3 covers 13 residues. Germline V CDR1 and CDR2: SGDLS, YYNGEE. CDR3: CASGDRSPGELFF. In DNA form, the CDR3 reads TGTGCCAGCGGCGACAGGTCCCCCGGGGAGCTGTTTTTT. Combining the CDR3 with reference TRBV9 and TRBJ2-2 gives the whole variable domain DSGVTQTPKHLITATGQRVTLRCSPRSGDLSVYWYQQSLDQGLQFLIQYYNGEERAKGNILERFSAQQFPDLHSELNLSSLELGDSALYFCASGDRSPGELFFGEGSRLTVL.

The rearrangement links TRBV19 to TRBJ2-7, with D maybe TRBD1 (6 bases). This CDR3 is 12 amino acids long. CDR1 and CDR2 from the germline V gene are LNHDA and SQIVND (reference sequence). Deletions cut 10 bases from V and 1 base from J, with 11 bases between. CDR3 nucleotides: TGTGCCACCCAGGACAGATCCTACGAGCAGTACTTC. Its translation: CATQDRSYEQYF.

This clone was observed a single time. The CDR3 bases are TGTGCCAGCCAGGGGTCTGGGGCCAACGTCCTGACTTTC. Protein product: CASQGSGANVLTF. The V call is TRBV6-8, the J call TRBJ2-6; TRBD1 is a possible D gene (6 bases). The CDR3 has 13 amino acids. V shed 8 bases and J shed 1 base, with 6 bases lying between them. Germline V gene sequence: CDR1 MNHGY, CDR2 SAAAGT.

The chain joins TRBV29-1 to TRBJ2-1; a possible D gene is TRBD1 (6 bases). CDR3 length equals 16 residues. Germline assignment: CDR1 SQVTM and CDR2 ANQGSEA. V was clipped by 6 bases and J by 7 bases, with 25 bases between them. The CDR3 here is CSVHSSTGDTLNEQFF. In DNA, the CDR3 is TGCAGCGTCCACTCCTCAACTGGGGACACCTTGAATGAGCAGTTCTTC.

V and J are TRBV6-6 and TRBJ2-7; D is ambiguous. This CDR3 has 13 amino acids. V lost 3 bases to trimming and J lost 2 bases, with 8 bases between them. Per the germline V gene, CDR1 is MNHNY and CDR2 is SVGAGI (reference sequence). CDR3 nucleotides: TGTGCCAGCAGTTATTTCCAGACCTACGAGCAGTACTTC. Translation: CASSYFQTYEQYF.

V gene TRBV2 combines with J gene TRBJ1-1, with D unresolved. The CDR3 contains 13 residues. Trimming pared 5 bases from V and 2 bases from J, leaving 9 bases between. CDR1 is SNHLY and CDR2 is FYNNEI in the germline V gene. The CDR3 loop reads CASSYDKNTEAFF. The CDR3 DNA reads TGTGCCAGCAGTTACGACAAAAACACTGAAGCTTTCTTT.

The chain couples TRBV5-4 to TRBJ2-2; D is ambiguous. CDR1 is SGHNT and CDR2 is YYREEE in the germline V gene (reference sequence). Trimming stripped 3 bases from V and 4 bases from J, with 16 bases between. CDR3 size: 16 residues. CDR3 DNA: TGTGCCAGCAGCTCGGTGCAGGAACCCGGCACCGGGGAGCTGTTTTTT. Its translation is CASSSVQEPGTGELFF.

Concerning this clone: One junction end disagrees with the germline gene, perhaps due to a read error. J is TRBJ2-2 and V is TRBV7-7; D is perhaps TRBD1 (5 bases). Germline loops: CDR1 SSHAT, CDR2 FNYEAQ (reference sequence). This CDR3 is built from 15 residues. The CDR3 loop reads CASSFGAGNTGELFF. The CDR3 nucleotides are TGTGCTAGCAGCTTTGGGGCAGGCAACACCGGGGAGCTGTTTTTT.

The gene calls are TRBV29-1 and TRBJ1-1, with TRBD1 identical over 10 bases. V lost 6 bases to trimming and J lost 4 bases; unmatched junction nucleotides: 8. This CDR3 contains 14 residues. Germline V gene sequence: CDR1 SQVTM, CDR2 ANQGSEA. The CDR3 nucleotides are TGCAGCGTCTACCAGACAGGGGGCGGCACTGAAGCTTTCTTT. It translates to CSVYQTGGGTEAFF.

The J gene is TRBJ1-4, the V gene TRBV6-5, with 8 bases that match TRBD1. Looked up from germline, CDR1 is MNHEY and CDR2 is SVGAGI. The CDR3 is 16 amino acids. Germline trimming cut 0 bases from V and 11 bases from J; bases unmatched to any gene: 11. The CDR3 spells CASSYSVQGASGKLFF. CDR3 nucleotide sequence: TGTGCCAGCAGTTACTCGGTTCAGGGGGCTTCGGGGAAACTGTTTTTT.

The chain joins TRBV11-2 to TRBJ2-3, with TRBD1 identical over 10 bases. Germline lookup yields CDR1 SGHAT and CDR2 FQNNGV. This CDR3 spans 17 amino acids. V dropped 4 bases and J dropped 2; count of bases not matched to a gene: 9. Here the CDR3 reads CASSSWDRGWDTDTQYF. In nucleotides, the CDR3 is TGTGCCAGCAGCTCCTGGGACAGGGGATGGGACACAGATACGCAGTATTTT.

The rearrangement joins TRBV19 to TRBJ2-1; TRBD2 matches 14 bases. Looked up from germline, CDR1 is LNHDA and CDR2 is SQIVND (reference sequence). V lost 7 bases to trimming and J lost 7 bases; unmatched junction nucleotides: 9. The CDR3 runs to 16 residues. CDR3 bases: TGTGCCAGTAAGGGCCCCGGGACTAGCGGGGGAAATGAGCAGTTCTTC. Amino acid sequence: CASKGPGTSGGNEQFF.